The TCR beta chain under discussion was sequenced for a study of cytomegalovirus exposure and HLA in healthy donors. The study's findings and limits: When presence/absence was analysed, sequencing depth was taken to be roughly uniform across donors. A previous analysis found most TCR beta V segments productive roughly 87% or roughly 30% of the time.

It was with 60 Vbeta and 13 Jbeta primers that the PCR ran. Original data processing: Later, an analysis found approximately 80 million unique TCR beta chains, and 8.5 million to 14 million of these were shared. The protocol was immunoSEQ multiplex PCR, while the TCRdb copy is restricted to in-frame clones and leaves out a portion. That table supplies the V and J calls and clone size; D and trimming were determined from the DNA. The table lists approximately 150,000 clones, 76% of them singletons, with around 3% in the top ten. As concerns this clone: The antigen is not known.

Healthy individuals who donated bone marrow served as the donors. The CDR3 consists of 15 residues. Trimming left V 6 bases short and J 2 bases short, with 16 bases between. From germline, CDR1 is MNHNS and CDR2 SASEGT. This TCR derives from a male donor in good health and CMV-seronegative. The V and J genes are TRBV6-1 and TRBJ1-2; D perhaps matches TRBD1 (6 bases). The sample was PBMCs. CDR3 loop: CASSVVQGLNYGYTF. The CDR3, as DNA: TGTGCCAGCAGCGTTGTACAGGGCTTAAACTATGGCTACACCTTC.